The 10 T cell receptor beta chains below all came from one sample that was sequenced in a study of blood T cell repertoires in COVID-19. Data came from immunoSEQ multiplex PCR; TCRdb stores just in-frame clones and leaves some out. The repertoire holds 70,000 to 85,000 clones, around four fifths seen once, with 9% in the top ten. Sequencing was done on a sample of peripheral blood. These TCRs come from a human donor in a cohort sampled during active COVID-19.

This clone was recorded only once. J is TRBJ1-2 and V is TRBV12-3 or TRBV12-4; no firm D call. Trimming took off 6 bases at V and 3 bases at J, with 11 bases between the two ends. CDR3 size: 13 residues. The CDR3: CASSSDSDYGYTF. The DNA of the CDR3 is TGTGCCAGCAGCTCTGACTCGGACTATGGCTACACCTTC.

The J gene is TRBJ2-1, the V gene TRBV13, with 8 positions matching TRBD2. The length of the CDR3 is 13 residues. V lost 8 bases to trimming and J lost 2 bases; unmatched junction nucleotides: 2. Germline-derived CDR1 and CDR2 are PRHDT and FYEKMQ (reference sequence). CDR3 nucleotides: TGTGCCAGCGGGACTAGGGCCTACAATGAGCAGTTCTTC. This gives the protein CASGTRAYNEQFF.

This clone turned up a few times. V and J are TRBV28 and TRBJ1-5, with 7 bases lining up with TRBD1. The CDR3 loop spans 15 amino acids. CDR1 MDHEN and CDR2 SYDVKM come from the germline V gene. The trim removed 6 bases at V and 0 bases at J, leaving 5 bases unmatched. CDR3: CASSTGQNSNQPQHF. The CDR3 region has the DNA TGTGCCAGCAGCACGGGACAGAATAGCAATCAGCCCCAGCATTTT. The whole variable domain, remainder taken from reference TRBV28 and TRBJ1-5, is DVKVTQSSRYLVKRTGEKVFLECVQDMDHENMFWYRQDPGLGLRLIYFSYDVKMKEKGDIPEGYSVSREKKERFSLILESASTNQTSMYLCASSTGQNSNQPQHFGDGTRLSIL.

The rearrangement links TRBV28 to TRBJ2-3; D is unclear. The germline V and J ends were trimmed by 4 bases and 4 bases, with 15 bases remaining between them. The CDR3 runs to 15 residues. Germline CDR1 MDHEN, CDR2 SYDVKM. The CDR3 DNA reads TGTGCCAGCAGTTCCCCCCAGACTCCGGCAGATACGCAGTATTTT. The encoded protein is CASSSPQTPADTQYF.

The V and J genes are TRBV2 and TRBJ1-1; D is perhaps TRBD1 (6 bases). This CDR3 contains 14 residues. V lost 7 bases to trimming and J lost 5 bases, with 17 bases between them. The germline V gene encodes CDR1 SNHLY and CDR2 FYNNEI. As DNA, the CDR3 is TGTGCCAGCAACCCTCCTAGGGGGTTAACTGAAGCTTTCTTT. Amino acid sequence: CASNPPRGLTEAFF. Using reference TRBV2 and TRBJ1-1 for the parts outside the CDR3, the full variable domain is EPEVTQTPSHQVTQMGQEVILRCVPISNHLYFYWYRQILGQKVEFLVSFYNNEISEKSEIFDDQFSVERPDGSNFTLKIRSTKLEDSAMYFCASNPPRGLTEAFFGQGTRLTVV.

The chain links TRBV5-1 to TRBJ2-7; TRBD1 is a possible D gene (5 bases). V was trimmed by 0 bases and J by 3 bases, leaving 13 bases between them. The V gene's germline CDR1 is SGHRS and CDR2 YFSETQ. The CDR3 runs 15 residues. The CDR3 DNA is TGCGCCAGCAGCTTGGGGTCGGGCAGGGACTACGAGCAGTACTTC. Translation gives CASSLGSGRDYEQYF.

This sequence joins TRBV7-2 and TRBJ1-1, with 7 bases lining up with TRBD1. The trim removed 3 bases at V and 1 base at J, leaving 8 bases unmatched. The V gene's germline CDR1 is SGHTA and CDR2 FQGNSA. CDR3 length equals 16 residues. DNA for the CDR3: TGTGCCAGCAGCTTCCCCCTGACAGGGAAGAACACTGAAGCTTTCTTT. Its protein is CASSFPLTGKNTEAFF.

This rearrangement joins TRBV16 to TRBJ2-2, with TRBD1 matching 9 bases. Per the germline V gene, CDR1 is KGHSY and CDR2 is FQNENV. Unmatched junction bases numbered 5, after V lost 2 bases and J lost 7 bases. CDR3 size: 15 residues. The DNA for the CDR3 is TGTGCCAGCAGCCAAGGGACAGGGAAAGTCGGGGAGCTGTTTTTT. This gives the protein CASSQGTGKVGELFF.

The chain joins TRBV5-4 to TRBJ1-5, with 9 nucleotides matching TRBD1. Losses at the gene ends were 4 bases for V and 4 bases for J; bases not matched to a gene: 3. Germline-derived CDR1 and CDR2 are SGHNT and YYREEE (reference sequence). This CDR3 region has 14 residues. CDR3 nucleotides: TGTGCCAGCAGCGAGGGACAGGGAAATCAGCCCCAGCATTTT. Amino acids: CASSEGQGNQPQHF.

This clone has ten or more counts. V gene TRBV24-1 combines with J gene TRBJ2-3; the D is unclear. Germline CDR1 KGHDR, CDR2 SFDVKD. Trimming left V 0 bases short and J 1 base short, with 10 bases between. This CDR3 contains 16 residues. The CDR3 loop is CATSDLLFGGTDTQYF. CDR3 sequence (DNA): TGTGCCACCAGTGATTTGCTATTCGGAGGCACAGATACGCAGTATTTT.